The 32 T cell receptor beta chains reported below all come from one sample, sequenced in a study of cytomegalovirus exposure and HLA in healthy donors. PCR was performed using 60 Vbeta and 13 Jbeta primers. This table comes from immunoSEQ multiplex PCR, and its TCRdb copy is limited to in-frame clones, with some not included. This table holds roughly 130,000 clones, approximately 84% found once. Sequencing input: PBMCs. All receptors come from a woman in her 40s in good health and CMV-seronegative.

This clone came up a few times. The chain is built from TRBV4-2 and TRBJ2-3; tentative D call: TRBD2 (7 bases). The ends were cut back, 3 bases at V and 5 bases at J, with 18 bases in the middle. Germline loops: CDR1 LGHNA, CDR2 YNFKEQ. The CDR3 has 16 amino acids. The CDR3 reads CASSHSAGAFLDTQYF. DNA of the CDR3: TGTGCCAGCAGCCATAGCGCGGGGGCTTTCTTAGATACGCAGTATTTT.

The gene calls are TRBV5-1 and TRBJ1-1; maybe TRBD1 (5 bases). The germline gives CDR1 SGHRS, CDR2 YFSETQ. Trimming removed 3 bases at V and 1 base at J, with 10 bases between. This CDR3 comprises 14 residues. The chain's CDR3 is CASSSPTGNTEAFF. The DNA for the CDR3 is TGCGCCAGCAGCTCACCTACAGGGAACACTGAAGCTTTCTTT.

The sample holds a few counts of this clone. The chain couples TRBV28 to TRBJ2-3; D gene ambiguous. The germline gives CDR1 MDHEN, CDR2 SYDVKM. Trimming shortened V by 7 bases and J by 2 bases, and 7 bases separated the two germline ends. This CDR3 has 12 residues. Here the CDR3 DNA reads TGTGCCAGCAAGCCCTACACAGATACGCAGTATTTT. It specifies CASKPYTDTQYF.

CDR3 in amino acids: CASSLNSNYGYTF. The CDR3 DNA sequence: TGCGCCAGCAGCTTGAACAGCAACTATGGCTACACCTTC. The rearrangement uses TRBV5-1 and TRBJ1-2; D remains unclear. The CDR3 runs to 13 residues. CDR1 SGHRS and CDR2 YFSETQ come from the germline V gene. The V end lost 1 base, the J end lost 2 bases, and 6 bases lay between the germline ends.

This CDR3 is CASSSTRQGPNYEQYF. CDR3 nucleotides: TGTGCCAGCAGTTCCACCAGACAGGGGCCTAACTACGAGCAGTACTTC. The J gene is TRBJ2-7, the V gene TRBV28; 8 positions agree with TRBD1. The J segment lost 3 bases and the V segment lost 4 bases, leaving 11 bases of the junction unmatched. The CDR3 contains 16 residues. Germline CDR1 MDHEN, CDR2 SYDVKM.

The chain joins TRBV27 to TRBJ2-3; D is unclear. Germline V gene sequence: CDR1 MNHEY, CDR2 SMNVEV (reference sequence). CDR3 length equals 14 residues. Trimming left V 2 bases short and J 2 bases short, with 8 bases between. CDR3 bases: TGTGCCAGCAGTTTACGGTTCTTCACAGATACGCAGTATTTT. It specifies CASSLRFFTDTQYF.

The CDR3 loop is CASRDNNQPQHF. The CDR3 coding sequence is TGTGCCAGTAGGGACAACAATCAGCCCCAGCATTTT. The J gene is TRBJ1-5, the V gene TRBV19; TRBD1 is a possible D gene (5 bases). V was trimmed by 6 bases and J by 3 bases, leaving 6 bases between them. The germline V gene encodes CDR1 LNHDA and CDR2 SQIVND (reference sequence). CDR3 length: 12 amino acids.

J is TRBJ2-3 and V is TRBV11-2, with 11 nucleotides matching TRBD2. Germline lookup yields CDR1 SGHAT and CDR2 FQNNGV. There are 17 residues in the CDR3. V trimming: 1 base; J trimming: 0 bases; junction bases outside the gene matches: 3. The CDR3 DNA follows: TGTGCCAGCAGCTTAGGAAGGACTAGCGGGAGCACAGATACGCAGTATTTT. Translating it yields CASSLGRTSGSTDTQYF.

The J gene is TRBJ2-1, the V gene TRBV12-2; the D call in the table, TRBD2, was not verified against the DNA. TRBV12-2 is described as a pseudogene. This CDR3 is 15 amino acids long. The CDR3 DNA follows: TGTGCAAGTCGTCCTCCTTTCCGGTCGTACAATGAGCAGTTCTTC. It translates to CASRPPFRSYNEQFF.

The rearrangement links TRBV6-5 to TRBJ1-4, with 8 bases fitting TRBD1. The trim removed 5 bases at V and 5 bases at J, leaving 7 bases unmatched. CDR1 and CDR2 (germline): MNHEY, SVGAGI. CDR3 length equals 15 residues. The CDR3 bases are TGTGCCAGCAGTCGCTATGGGACAGGCAATGAAAAACTGTTTTTT. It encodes CASSRYGTGNEKLFF.

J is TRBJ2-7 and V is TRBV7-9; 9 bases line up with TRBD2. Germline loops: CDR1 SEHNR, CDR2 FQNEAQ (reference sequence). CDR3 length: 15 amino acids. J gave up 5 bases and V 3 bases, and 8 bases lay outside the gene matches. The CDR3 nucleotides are TGTGCCAGCAGCTTGTACGTAGCGGGAGAGGACGAGCAGTACTTC. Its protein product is CASSLYVAGEDEQYF.

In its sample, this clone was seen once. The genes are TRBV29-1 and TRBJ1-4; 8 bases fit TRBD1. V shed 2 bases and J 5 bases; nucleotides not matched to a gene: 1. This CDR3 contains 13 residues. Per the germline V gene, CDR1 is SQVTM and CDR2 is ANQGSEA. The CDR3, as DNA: TGCAGCGTTGAACAGGGGGCGAATGAAAAACTGTTTTTT. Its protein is CSVEQGANEKLFF.

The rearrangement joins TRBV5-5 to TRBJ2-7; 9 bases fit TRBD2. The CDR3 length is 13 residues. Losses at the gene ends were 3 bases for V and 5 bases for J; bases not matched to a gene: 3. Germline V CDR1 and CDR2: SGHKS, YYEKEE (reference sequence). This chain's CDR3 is CASSSGLANEQYF. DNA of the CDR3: TGTGCCAGCAGCTCGGGACTAGCTAACGAGCAGTACTTC.

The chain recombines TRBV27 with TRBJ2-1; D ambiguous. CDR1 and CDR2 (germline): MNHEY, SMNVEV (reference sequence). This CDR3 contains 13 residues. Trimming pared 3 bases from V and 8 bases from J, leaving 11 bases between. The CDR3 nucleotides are TGTGCCAGCAGTTTCGCCTCCCGGGATGAGCAGTTCTTC. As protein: CASSFASRDEQFF.

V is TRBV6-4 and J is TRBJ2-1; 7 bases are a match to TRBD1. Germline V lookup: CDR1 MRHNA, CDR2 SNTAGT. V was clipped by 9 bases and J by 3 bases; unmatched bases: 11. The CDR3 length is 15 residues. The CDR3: CARPVTGELYNEQFF. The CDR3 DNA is TGTGCCAGACCCGTCACAGGGGAGCTCTACAATGAGCAGTTCTTC.

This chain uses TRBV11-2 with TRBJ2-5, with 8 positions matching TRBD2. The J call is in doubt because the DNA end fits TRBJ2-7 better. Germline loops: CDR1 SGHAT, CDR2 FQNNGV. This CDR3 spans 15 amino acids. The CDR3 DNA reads TGTGCCAGCAGGCGGGGGGAGGGACTAACCTACGAGCAGTACTTC. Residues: CASRRGEGLTYEQYF.

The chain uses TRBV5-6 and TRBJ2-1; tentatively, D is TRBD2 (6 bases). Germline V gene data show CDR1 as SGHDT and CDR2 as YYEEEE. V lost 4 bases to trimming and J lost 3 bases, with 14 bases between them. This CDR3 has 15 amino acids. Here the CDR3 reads CASSGGISSYNEQFF. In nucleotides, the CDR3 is TGTGCCAGCAGCGGAGGGATTAGCAGCTACAATGAGCAGTTCTTC.

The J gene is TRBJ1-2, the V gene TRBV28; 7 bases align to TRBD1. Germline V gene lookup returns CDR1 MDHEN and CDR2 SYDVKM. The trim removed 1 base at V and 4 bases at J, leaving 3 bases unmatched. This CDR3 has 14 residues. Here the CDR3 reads CASSLSDRIYGYTF. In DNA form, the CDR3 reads TGTGCCAGCAGTTTATCGGACAGGATCTATGGCTACACCTTC.

CDR3 coding DNA: TGTGCCAGCAGCTTCAGTGAGGCGGCCTCTGGGGCCAACGTCCTGACTTTC. Its protein is CASSFSEAASGANVLTF. V gene TRBV7-9 combines with J gene TRBJ2-6, with unresolved D. This CDR3 region has 17 residues. CDR1 SEHNR and CDR2 FQNEAQ come from the germline V gene (reference sequence). Between the trimmed V and J ends, which lost 3 bases and 0 bases, there was a span of 12 bases.

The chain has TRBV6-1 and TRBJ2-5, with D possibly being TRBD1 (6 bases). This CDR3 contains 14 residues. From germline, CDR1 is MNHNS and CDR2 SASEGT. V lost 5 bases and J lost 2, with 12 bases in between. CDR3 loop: CASSFRDNQETQYF. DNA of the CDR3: TGTGCCAGCAGTTTCCGGGACAATCAAGAGACCCAGTACTTC.

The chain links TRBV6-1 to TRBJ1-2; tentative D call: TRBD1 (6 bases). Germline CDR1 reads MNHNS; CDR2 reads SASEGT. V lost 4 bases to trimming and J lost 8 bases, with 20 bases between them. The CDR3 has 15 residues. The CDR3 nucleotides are TGTGCCAGCAGTGGGGAGGGGCAGGGGATGTACGGCTACACCTTC. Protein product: CASSGEGQGMYGYTF.

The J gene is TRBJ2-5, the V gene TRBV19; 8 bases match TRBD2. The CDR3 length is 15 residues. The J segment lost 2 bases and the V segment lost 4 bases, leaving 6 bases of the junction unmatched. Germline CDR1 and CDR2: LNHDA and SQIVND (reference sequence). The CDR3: CASSTRGGLQETQYF. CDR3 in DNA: TGTGCCAGTAGTACCCGGGGGGGCCTACAAGAGACCCAGTACTTC.

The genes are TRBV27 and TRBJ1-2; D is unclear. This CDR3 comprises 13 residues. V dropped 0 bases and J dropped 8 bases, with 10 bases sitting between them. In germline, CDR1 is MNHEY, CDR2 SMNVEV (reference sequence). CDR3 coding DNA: TGTGCCAGCAGTTTATCGGGCGGAGGGGGCTACACCTTC. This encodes CASSLSGGGGYTF.

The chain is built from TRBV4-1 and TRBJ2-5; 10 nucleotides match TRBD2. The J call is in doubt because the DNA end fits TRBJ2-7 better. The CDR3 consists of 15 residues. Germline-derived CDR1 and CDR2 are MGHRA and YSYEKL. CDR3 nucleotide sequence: TGCGCCAGCAGCGCTAGCGGGGGTGGCTCCTACGAGCAGTACTTC. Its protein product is CASSASGGGSYEQYF.

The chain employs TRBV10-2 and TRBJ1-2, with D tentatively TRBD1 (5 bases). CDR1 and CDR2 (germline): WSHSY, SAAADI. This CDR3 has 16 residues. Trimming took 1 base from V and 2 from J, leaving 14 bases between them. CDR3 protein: CASSEWGGSENYGYTF. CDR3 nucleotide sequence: TGCGCCAGCAGTGAGTGGGGCGGAAGCGAGAACTATGGCTACACCTTC.

This CDR3 is CASSVGSGGGETQYF. CDR3 in DNA: TGTGCCAGCAGCGTAGGATCAGGGGGAGGCGAGACCCAGTACTTC. The chain employs TRBV9 and TRBJ2-5; D is possibly TRBD1 (7 bases). Trimming pared 0 bases from V and 5 bases from J, leaving 14 bases between. CDR3 length equals 15 residues. Germline V gene sequence: CDR1 SGDLS, CDR2 YYNGEE.

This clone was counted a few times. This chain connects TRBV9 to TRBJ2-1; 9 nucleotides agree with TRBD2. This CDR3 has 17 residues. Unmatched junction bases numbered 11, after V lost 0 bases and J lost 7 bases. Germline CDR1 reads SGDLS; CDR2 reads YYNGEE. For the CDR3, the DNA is TGTGCCAGCAGCGTAGGGGGGGCGGGAGGGCCTGGTAATGAGCAGTTCTTC. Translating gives CASSVGGAGGPGNEQFF.

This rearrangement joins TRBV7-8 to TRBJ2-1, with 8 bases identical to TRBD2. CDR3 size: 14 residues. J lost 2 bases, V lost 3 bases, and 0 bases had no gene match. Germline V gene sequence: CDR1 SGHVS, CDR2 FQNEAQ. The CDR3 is CASSLTSAYNEQFF. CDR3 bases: TGTGCCAGCAGCTTGACTAGCGCCTACAATGAGCAGTTCTTC. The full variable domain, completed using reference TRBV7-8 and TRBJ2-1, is GAGVSQSPRYKVAKRGQDVALRCDPISGHVSLFWYQQALGQGPEFLTYFQNEAQLDKSGLPSDRFFAERPEGSVSTLKIQRTQQEDSAVYLCASSLTSAYNEQFFGPGTRLTVL.

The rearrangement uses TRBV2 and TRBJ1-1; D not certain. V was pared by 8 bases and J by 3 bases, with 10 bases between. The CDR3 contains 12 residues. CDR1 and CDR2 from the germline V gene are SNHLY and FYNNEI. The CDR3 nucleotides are TGTGCCAGCCGGAGGGTGGACACTGAAGCTTTCTTT. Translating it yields CASRRVDTEAFF.

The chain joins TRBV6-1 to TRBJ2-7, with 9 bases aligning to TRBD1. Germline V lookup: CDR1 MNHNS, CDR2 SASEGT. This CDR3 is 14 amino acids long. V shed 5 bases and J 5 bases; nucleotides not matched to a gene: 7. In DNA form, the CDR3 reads TGTGCCAGCAGTAAGGACAGGGGTAGGGACGAGCAGTACTTC. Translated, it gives CASSKDRGRDEQYF.

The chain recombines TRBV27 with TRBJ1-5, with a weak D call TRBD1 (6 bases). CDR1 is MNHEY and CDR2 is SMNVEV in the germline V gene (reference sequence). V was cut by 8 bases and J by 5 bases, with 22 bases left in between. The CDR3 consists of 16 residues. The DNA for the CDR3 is TGTGCCAGCGGAAACACAGGGCGTGCGCCTCATCAGCCCCAGCATTTT. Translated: CASGNTGRAPHQPQHF.

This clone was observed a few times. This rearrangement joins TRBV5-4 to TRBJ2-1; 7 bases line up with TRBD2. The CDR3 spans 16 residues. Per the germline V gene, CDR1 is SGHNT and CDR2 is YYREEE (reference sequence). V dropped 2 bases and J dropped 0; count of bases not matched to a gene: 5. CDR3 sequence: CASSFMGGSSYNEQFF. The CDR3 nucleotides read TGTGCCAGCAGCTTCATGGGCGGGAGCTCCTACAATGAGCAGTTCTTC.